This is a list of T cell receptor beta chains from one sample in a study of T-cell memory formation after mild COVID-19. Via MiXCR, TCRdb re-called the 5' RACE reads, giving one row per CDR3 protein. The sample holds 200,000 or so distinct CDR3 sequences, around 16% seen once. The sequenced sample was PBMCs or a T cell subset sorted from them (not recorded which). The receptors originated from an adult woman who had mild COVID-19 (a few samples of this study predate the infection). Cell type and time point are not known. CDR3s include the opening cysteine and the closing phenylalanine or tryptophan. D genes are given only for firm matches. Some rows have no size entry. The others give once, few or many, or a class for an expanded clone.

CDR3 DNA: TGTGCCAGCAGCTTAGATTTAAGTAGCGGAGGAACCTACAATGAGCAGTTCTTC; CDR3 protein: CASSLDLSSGGTYNEQFF; J gene: TRBJ2-1; clone size: few; V gene: TRBV11-2; D gene: NA
CDR3 DNA: TGTGCCAGCAGTCCCAACCCCTTCGGACTAGCGGGAGGCAACACCGGGGAGCTGTTTTTT; CDR3 protein: CASSPNPFGLAGGNTGELFF; J gene: TRBJ2-2; clone size: NA; V gene: TRBV12-3/TRBV12-4; D gene: TRBD2
CDR3 DNA: TGTGCCAGCAGCCCAGGGACTAGCCCTTACACAGATACGCAGTATTTT; CDR3 protein: CASSPGTSPYTDTQYF; J gene: TRBJ2-3; clone size: NA; V gene: TRBV9; D gene: TRBD2
CDR3 DNA: TGCGCCAGCAGCTTGGACAGCGTAGCCTACGAGCAGTACTTC; CDR3 protein: CASSLDSVAYEQYF; J gene: TRBJ2-7; clone size: NA; V gene: TRBV5-1; D gene: NA
CDR3 DNA: TGTGCCAGCACCACAAAGGGGGGGAGAAACTATGGCTACACCTTC; CDR3 protein: CASTTKGGRNYGYTF; J gene: TRBJ1-2; clone size: few; V gene: TRBV12-3/TRBV12-4; D gene: NA
CDR3 DNA: TGTGCCAGCGGTGACAGGGGCCGGTTTTACACTGAAGCTTTCTTT; CDR3 protein: CASGDRGRFYTEAFF; J gene: TRBJ1-1; clone size: NA; V gene: TRBV28; D gene: TRBD1
CDR3 DNA: TGTGCCAGCAGTGAACAGAAACGCAGGGCCAACGTCCTGACTTTC; CDR3 protein: CASSEQKRRANVLTF; J gene: TRBJ2-6; clone size: NA; V gene: TRBV2; D gene: NA
CDR3 DNA: TGCGCCAGCAGCCAAGAGGGAAGGGCAGTTAATCAGCCCCAGCATTTT; CDR3 protein: CASSQEGRAVNQPQHF; J gene: TRBJ1-5; clone size: NA; V gene: TRBV4-1; D gene: NA
CDR3 DNA: TGCGCCAGCAGCCAAGATAGGACAACTACCTACGAGCAGTACTTC; CDR3 protein: CASSQDRTTTYEQYF; J gene: TRBJ2-7; clone size: NA; V gene: TRBV4-1; D gene: NA
CDR3 DNA: TGTGCCACCAGTGTACCGAGCGGGGGGGGAGGTATGAATGAGCAGTTCTTC; CDR3 protein: CATSVPSGGGGMNEQFF; J gene: TRBJ2-1; clone size: few; V gene: TRBV24-1; D gene: TRBD2
CDR3 DNA: TGCAGCGTTCGATTGAGGGGAAATGTCGACGAGCAGTACTTC; CDR3 protein: CSVRLRGNVDEQYF; J gene: TRBJ2-7; clone size: few; V gene: TRBV29-1; D gene: NA
CDR3 DNA: TGTGCCAGCAGCGCCCTTCCGGGACAGGGGGCGGGTGGGGCCAACGTCCTGACTTTC; CDR3 protein: CASSALPGQGAGGANVLTF; J gene: TRBJ2-6; clone size: few; V gene: TRBV6-6; D gene: TRBD1
CDR3 DNA: TGTGCCAGCAGCCAGGAGCTCCAGATCACTGAAGCTTTCTTT; CDR3 protein: CASSQELQITEAFF; J gene: TRBJ1-1; clone size: few; V gene: TRBV3-1; D gene: NA
CDR3 DNA: TGCAGCGTTGTGTCCCGCCTATCTAACTATGGCTACACCTTC; CDR3 protein: CSVVSRLSNYGYTF; J gene: TRBJ1-2; clone size: few; V gene: TRBV29-1; D gene: NA
CDR3 DNA: TGCAGTGCTAGCCCCCGGACTAGTAAAGGGCAGTACTTC; CDR3 protein: CSASPRTSKGQYF; J gene: TRBJ2-7; clone size: few; V gene: TRBV20-1; D gene: TRBD2
CDR3 DNA: TGTGCCAGCAGCTCCCGGGACAGGGGGCGAGTCGGGGAGCTGTTTTTT; CDR3 protein: CASSSRDRGRVGELFF; J gene: TRBJ2-2; clone size: few; V gene: TRBV3-1; D gene: TRBD1
CDR3 DNA: TGTGCCAGCAGCCCGGGGGATGGGGTCGATTCCTACGAGCAGTACTTC; CDR3 protein: CASSPGDGVDSYEQYF; J gene: TRBJ2-7; clone size: few; V gene: TRBV6-6; D gene: NA
CDR3 DNA: TGTGCCAGCAGTCGGCAGGGGGCTTGGACTGAAGCTTTCTTT; CDR3 protein: CASSRQGAWTEAFF; J gene: TRBJ1-1; clone size: NA; V gene: TRBV6-6; D gene: TRBD1
CDR3 DNA: TGTGCCAGCAGCCAGGGGGATCACCAAGAGACCCAGTACTTC; CDR3 protein: CASSQGDHQETQYF; J gene: TRBJ2-5; clone size: many; V gene: TRBV7-2; D gene: TRBD1
CDR3 DNA: TGTGCCACCCATCAGGGTTCTCCTGGGGCCAACGTCCTGACTTTC; CDR3 protein: CATHQGSPGANVLTF; J gene: TRBJ2-6; clone size: few; V gene: TRBV19; D gene: NA
CDR3 DNA: TGTGCCAGCCGACAAGGGGGGAGGGCCTCGAGAGATACGCAGTATTTT; CDR3 protein: CASRQGGRASRDTQYF; J gene: TRBJ2-3; clone size: once; V gene: TRBV4-2; D gene: NA
CDR3 DNA: TGCAGTGCTCGCCAGACTAGCGGAAGCATTCAGTACTTC; CDR3 protein: CSARQTSGSIQYF; J gene: TRBJ2-4; clone size: few; V gene: TRBV20-1; D gene: TRBD2
CDR3 DNA: TGTGCCAGCAGTGAAGGGGGCGGGGAGCTGTTTTTT; CDR3 protein: CASSEGGGELFF; J gene: TRBJ2-2; clone size: NA; V gene: TRBV2; D gene: NA
CDR3 DNA: TGTGCCAGCAGACAGGGTTCGTATAGCAATCAGCCCCAGCATTTT; CDR3 protein: CASRQGSYSNQPQHF; J gene: TRBJ1-5; clone size: NA; V gene: TRBV3-1; D gene: NA
CDR3 DNA: TGTGCCAGCAGCCGGGCAGATACGCAGTATTTT; CDR3 protein: CASSRADTQYF; J gene: TRBJ2-3; clone size: many; V gene: TRBV27; D gene: NA
CDR3 DNA: TGTGCCAGCAGACCGACCGGGGATATGGGAAAACTGTTTTTT; CDR3 protein: CASRPTGDMGKLFF; J gene: TRBJ1-4; clone size: many; V gene: TRBV27; D gene: NA
CDR3 DNA: TGTGCCTGGAGTGTTAGCCGGAGGTACACTGAAGCTTTCTTT; CDR3 protein: CAWSVSRRYTEAFF; J gene: TRBJ1-1; clone size: few; V gene: TRBV30; D gene: NA
CDR3 DNA: TGTGCCAGCAGACAGGGGTTGGGGCAGCCCCAGCATTTT; CDR3 protein: CASRQGLGQPQHF; J gene: TRBJ1-5; clone size: NA; V gene: TRBV5-6; D gene: TRBD1
CDR3 DNA: TGTGCCAGCAGCGTAACCGGGACAGTTAATGAAAAACTGTTTTTT; CDR3 protein: CASSVTGTVNEKLFF; J gene: TRBJ1-4; clone size: few; V gene: TRBV9; D gene: TRBD1
CDR3 DNA: TGTGCCACCAGTGACCTATCGGGGACCGCCTCGTATTTT; CDR3 protein: CATSDLSGTASYF; J gene: TRBJ2-3; clone size: NA; V gene: TRBV24-1; D gene: NA
CDR3 DNA: TGTGCCAGCAGCCTTGGAGGGCCGGTTCCTTTGACCAAGGGCTACACCTTC; CDR3 protein: CASSLGGPVPLTKGYTF; J gene: TRBJ1-2; clone size: once; V gene: TRBV6-2/TRBV6-3; D gene: NA
CDR3 DNA: TGTGCCATCAGTGAGGCTAGCGGGGGGGCCGAGACCCAGTACTTC; CDR3 protein: CAISEASGGAETQYF; J gene: TRBJ2-5; clone size: NA; V gene: TRBV10-3; D gene: TRBD2
CDR3 DNA: TGTGCCAGCTCACACCCAGGGGGCATCGGTCCAGATACGCAGTATTTT; CDR3 protein: CASSHPGGIGPDTQYF; J gene: TRBJ2-3; clone size: few; V gene: TRBV18; D gene: TRBD1
CDR3 DNA: TGTGCCAGTAGTCGCCAGTCGGGGAATGAGCAGTTCTTC; CDR3 protein: CASSRQSGNEQFF; J gene: TRBJ2-1; clone size: NA; V gene: TRBV19; D gene: NA
CDR3 DNA: TGCAGCGTCCACGGGACTAGCGGTAGCACAGATACGCAGTATTTT; CDR3 protein: CSVHGTSGSTDTQYF; J gene: TRBJ2-3; clone size: NA; V gene: TRBV29-1; D gene: TRBD2
CDR3 DNA: TGCGCCAGCAGCTTGGCGGGTGGACTTAGAACCGGGGAGCTGTTTTTT; CDR3 protein: CASSLAGGLRTGELFF; J gene: TRBJ2-2; clone size: few; V gene: TRBV5-1; D gene: NA